This passage covers 16 T cell receptor beta chains from one sample sequenced in a study of blood T cell repertoires in COVID-19 (dated by TCRdb to the early 2020s). The library was produced with the immunoSEQ multiplex PCR assay. Here the immuneACCESS table is served through TCRdb, limited to in-frame sequences with V and J called. Missing clones are a known gap in these copies; in checked studies unresolved V genes cover under half, and the rest lacks a known reason. The sample contains more than 200,000 clones, roughly nine tenths of them found a single time. The ten largest clones capture less than 14% of the sample. Sequencing was carried out using PBMCs or T cells enriched from blood (not recorded which). The receptor set was obtained from a young man who had recovered from COVID-19.

V is TRBV4-2 and J is TRBJ2-7, with TRBD1 identical over 8 bases. The CDR3 runs to 13 residues. Trimming at V came to 4 bases and at J to 4 bases, leaving 3 bases not matched to a gene. The germline CDR1 and CDR2 sequences are LGHNA and YNFKEQ. The CDR3 DNA follows: TGTGCCAGCAGCCTCCAGGGGGCGTACGAGCAGTACTTC. It translates to CASSLQGAYEQYF.

This clone was counted a single time. The V and J genes are TRBV5-6 and TRBJ2-7; D ambiguous. The CDR3 sequence is 11 residues long. Germline CDR1 reads SGHDT; CDR2 reads YYEEEE. The V and J ends lost 4 bases and 2 bases respectively, with 4 bases between them. CDR3 sequence: CASSLAYEQYF. The CDR3 nucleotides are TGTGCCAGCAGCCTAGCCTACGAGCAGTACTTC. Looking up the rest from reference TRBV5-6 and TRBJ2-7 gives the full variable domain: DAGVTQSPTHLIKTRGQQVTLRCSPKSGHDTVSWYQQALGQGPQFIFQYYEEEERQRGNFPDRFSGHQFPNYSSELNVNALLLGDSALYLCASSLAYEQYFGPGTRLTVT.

The gene calls are TRBV9 and TRBJ1-5, with 9 bases fitting TRBD1. CDR1 is SGDLS, CDR2 YYNGEE, per germline. The CDR3 covers 16 residues. V was clipped by 0 bases and J by 6 bases; unmatched bases: 7. For the CDR3, the DNA is TGTGCCAGCAGCGTAGGACAGGGGGAGATCCGTCAGCCCCAGCATTTT. Residues: CASSVGQGEIRQPQHF.

The genes are TRBV10-3 and TRBJ2-7; 8 bases align to TRBD2. Germline loops: CDR1 ENHRY, CDR2 SYGVKD. Losses at the gene ends were 8 bases for V and 4 bases for J; bases not matched to a gene: 10. CDR3 length: 14 amino acids. The CDR3: CAIGMSGSLYEQYF. CDR3 coding DNA: TGTGCCATCGGTATGAGCGGGAGCCTTTACGAGCAGTACTTC.

CDR3 amino acids: CASSERGEGQPQHF. The CDR3 region has the DNA TGTGCCAGCAGTGAAAGAGGGGAGGGTCAGCCCCAGCATTTT. The rearrangement links TRBV2 to TRBJ1-5; perhaps TRBD1 as D (5 bases). The CDR3 spans 14 residues. Germline V lookup: CDR1 SNHLY, CDR2 FYNNEI. Deletions cut 2 bases from V and 6 bases from J, with 11 bases between.

V gene TRBV6-1 combines with J gene TRBJ2-1; 10 positions agree with TRBD1. CDR1 is MNHNS and CDR2 is SASEGT in the germline V gene. Losses at the gene ends were 3 bases for V and 2 bases for J; bases not matched to a gene: 7. This CDR3 spans 17 amino acids. CDR3 residues: CASSDWDRGQAYNEQFF. The CDR3 DNA reads as TGTGCCAGCAGTGACTGGGACAGGGGCCAGGCCTACAATGAGCAGTTCTTC.

This chain links TRBV5-1 with TRBJ2-1; TRBD1 matches at 9 bases. The CDR3 runs to 15 residues. V dropped 2 bases and J dropped 9; count of bases not matched to a gene: 9. Germline CDR1 reads SGHRS; CDR2 reads YFSETQ. The CDR3 sequence is CASSLNRGRVGEQFF. For the CDR3, the DNA is TGCGCCAGCAGCTTAAACAGGGGGCGCGTCGGTGAGCAGTTCTTC.

The V and J genes are TRBV25-1 and TRBJ2-1, with 11 bases fitting TRBD2. Germline V CDR1 and CDR2: MGHDK, SYGVNS. Germline trimming cut 3 bases from V and 3 bases from J; bases unmatched to any gene: 7. The CDR3 consists of 17 residues. The CDR3 bases are TGTGCCAGCAGTGATTTAGGACTAGCGGGCCTCTACAATGAGCAGTTCTTC. Its protein is CASSDLGLAGLYNEQFF.

The chain carries TRBV28 and TRBJ2-7, with 8 bases that match TRBD1. This CDR3 is 17 amino acids long. With V trimmed by 6 bases and J by 4 bases, 17 bases remained unmatched. Per the germline V gene, CDR1 is MDHEN and CDR2 is SYDVKM. CDR3 residues: CASSPFGPHRGMYEQYF. The DNA of the CDR3 is TGTGCCAGCAGCCCCTTTGGCCCCCACAGGGGGATGTACGAGCAGTACTTC.

The chain links TRBV25-1 to TRBJ2-7, with 8 positions matching TRBD1. This CDR3 is 13 amino acids long. With 10 bases clipped from V and 5 bases from J, the junction kept 10 bases outside the gene matches. The V gene's germline CDR1 is MGHDK and CDR2 SYGVNS. The CDR3 reads CATTLQGGDEQYF. Written as DNA, the CDR3 is TGTGCCACCACTCTACAGGGGGGCGACGAGCAGTACTTC.

The rearrangement links TRBV7-8 to TRBJ2-3, with D possibly being TRBD1 (5 bases). With 1 base removed from V and 1 base from J, the gap between germline ends came to 9 bases. From germline, CDR1 is SGHVS and CDR2 FQNEAQ. The CDR3 is made up of 15 amino acids. Written as DNA, the CDR3 is TGTGCCAGCAGCTTAGTTCGCAGGGGCACAGATACGCAGTATTTT. Translated, it gives CASSLVRRGTDTQYF.

V and J are TRBV12-3 or TRBV12-4 and TRBJ1-2; the D gene is possibly TRBD1 (6 bases). The length of the CDR3 is 13 residues. The V and J ends lost 7 bases and 4 bases respectively, with 13 bases between them. CDR3: CASTGQPGYGYTF. CDR3 coding DNA: TGTGCCAGCACCGGACAGCCAGGCTATGGCTACACCTTC.

The J gene is TRBJ2-1, the V gene TRBV4-1; TRBD2 matches at 11 bases. The germline V gene encodes CDR1 MGHRA and CDR2 YSYEKL. V shed 0 bases and J 7 bases; nucleotides not matched to a gene: 2. The CDR3 is 15 residues long. CDR3 nucleotides: TGCGCCAGCAGCCAAGAGGGACTAGCGGTAAATGAGCAGTTCTTC. It translates to CASSQEGLAVNEQFF.

This CDR3 reads CASSFSTGLGEQYF. The CDR3 coding sequence is TGTGCCAGCAGCTTTTCGACAGGGTTGGGCGAGCAGTACTTC. J is TRBJ2-7 and V is TRBV5-4; 7 nucleotides match TRBD1. CDR3 length: 14 amino acids. The V segment lost 2 bases and the J segment 6 bases; nucleotides outside the gene matches: 8. Germline values: CDR1 SGHNT, CDR2 YYREEE (reference sequence).

CDR3 loop: CASSGRDRTYEQYF. Here the CDR3 DNA reads TGTGCCAGCAGCGGTCGGGACAGAACCTACGAGCAGTACTTC. The chain uses TRBV7-9 and TRBJ2-7; 7 bases match TRBD1. Germline values: CDR1 SEHNR, CDR2 FQNEAQ (reference sequence). The CDR3 sequence is 14 residues long. With 5 bases clipped from V and 2 bases from J, the junction kept 6 bases outside the gene matches.

V usage is TRBV30 and J usage is TRBJ1-5, with D possibly matching TRBD1 (6 bases). V lost 3 bases to trimming and J lost 7 bases, with 16 bases between them. The CDR3 is 14 amino acids. Germline lookup yields CDR1 GTSNPN and CDR2 SVGIG (reference sequence). The CDR3 DNA follows: TGTGCCTGGAGCCCGGGTTACCAGGGGCAGCCCCAGCATTTT. Translation: CAWSPGYQGQPQHF.